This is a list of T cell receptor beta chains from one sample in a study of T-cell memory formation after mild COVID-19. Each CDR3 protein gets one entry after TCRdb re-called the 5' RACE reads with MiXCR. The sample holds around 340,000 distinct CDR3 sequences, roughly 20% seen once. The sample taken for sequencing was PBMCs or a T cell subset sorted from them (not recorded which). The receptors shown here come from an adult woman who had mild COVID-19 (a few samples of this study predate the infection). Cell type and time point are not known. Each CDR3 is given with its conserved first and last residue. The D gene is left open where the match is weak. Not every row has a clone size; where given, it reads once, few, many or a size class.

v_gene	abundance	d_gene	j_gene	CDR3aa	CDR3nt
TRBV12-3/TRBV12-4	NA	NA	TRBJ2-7	CASRLGGDPNYEQYF	TGTGCCAGCAGGCTCGGGGGAGATCCGAACTACGAGCAGTACTTC
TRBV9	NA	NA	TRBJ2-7	CASSVGDKWLHEQYF	TGTGCCAGCAGCGTCGGGGACAAATGGCTCCACGAGCAGTACTTC
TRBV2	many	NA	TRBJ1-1	CASSGVGYEAFF	TGTGCCAGCAGTGGAGTCGGTTATGAAGCTTTCTTT
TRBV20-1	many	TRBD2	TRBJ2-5	CSASPTSGLKTQYF	TGCAGTGCTTCCCCCACTAGCGGGCTAAAGACCCAGTACTTC
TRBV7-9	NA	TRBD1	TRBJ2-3	CASSLGRGSDTQYF	TGTGCCAGCAGCTTAGGCAGGGGGTCAGATACGCAGTATTTT
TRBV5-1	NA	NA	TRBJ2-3	CASYWRETSTDTQYF	TGCGCCAGTTACTGGCGCGAGACTAGCACAGATACGCAGTATTTT
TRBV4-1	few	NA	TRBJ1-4	CASSQVEGGEKLFF	TGCGCCAGCAGCCAAGTTGAAGGGGGTGAAAAACTGTTTTTT
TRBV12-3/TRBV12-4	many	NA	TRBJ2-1	CASSPRVGEQFF	TGTGCCAGCAGTCCAAGAGTGGGCGAGCAGTTCTTC
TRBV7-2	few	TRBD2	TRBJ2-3	CASSWAGADTQYF	TGTGCCAGCAGCTGGGCGGGGGCAGATACGCAGTATTTT
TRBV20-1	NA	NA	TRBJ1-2	CSARRQEFYGYTF	TGCAGTGCTAGGCGACAGGAATTCTATGGCTACACCTTC
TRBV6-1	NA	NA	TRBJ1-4	CASSERATNEKLFF	TGTGCCAGCAGTGAACGGGCAACTAATGAAAAACTGTTTTTT
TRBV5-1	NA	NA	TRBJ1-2	CASSPDSHGYTF	TGCGCCAGCAGCCCCGACAGCCATGGCTACACCTTC
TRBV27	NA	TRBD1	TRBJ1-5	CASSLDRDNQPQHF	TGTGCCAGCAGTTTGGACAGGGACAATCAGCCCCAGCATTTT
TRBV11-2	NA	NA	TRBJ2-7	CASSFIQKQAEQYF	TGTGCCAGCAGCTTCATCCAGAAGCAGGCCGAGCAGTACTTC
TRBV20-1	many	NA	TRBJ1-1	CSAQLMNTEAFF	TGCAGTGCTCAACTTATGAACACTGAAGCTTTCTTT
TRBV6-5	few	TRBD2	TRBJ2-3	CASRPTTSGSTDTQYF	TGTGCCAGCAGACCGACCACTAGCGGGAGCACAGATACGCAGTATTTT
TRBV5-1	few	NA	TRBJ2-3	CASSSGGLTDTQYF	TGCGCCAGCAGCTCCGGGGGGCTTACAGATACGCAGTATTTT
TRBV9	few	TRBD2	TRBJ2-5	CASSAGLAKETQYF	TGTGCCAGCAGCGCGGGACTAGCTAAAGAGACCCAGTACTTC
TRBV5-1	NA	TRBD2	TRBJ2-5	CASSHWTSGGPFETQYF	TGCGCCAGCAGCCATTGGACTAGCGGGGGGCCTTTCGAGACCCAGTACTTC
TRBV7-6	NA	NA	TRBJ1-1	CASSYGLGSTEAFF	TGTGCCAGCAGCTATGGTTTGGGGAGCACTGAAGCTTTCTTT
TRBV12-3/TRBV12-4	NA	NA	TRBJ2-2	CASSLGLRLNTGELFF	TGTGCCAGCAGTTTAGGACTGCGGTTGAACACCGGGGAGCTGTTTTTT
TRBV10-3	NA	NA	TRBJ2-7	CAIIYEQYF	TGTGCCATCATTTACGAGCAGTACTTC
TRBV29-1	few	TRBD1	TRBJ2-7	CSVQTTTGGGEQYF	TGCAGCGTCCAGACCACGACAGGGGGCGGCGAGCAGTACTTC
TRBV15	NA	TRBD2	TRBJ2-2	CATSRGAGDRDGELFF	TGTGCCACCAGCAGAGGAGCGGGAGATCGAGACGGGGAGCTGTTTTTT
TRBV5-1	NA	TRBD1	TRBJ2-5	CASSLGQGYQETQYF	TGCGCCAGCAGCTTGGGACAGGGATACCAAGAGACCCAGTACTTC
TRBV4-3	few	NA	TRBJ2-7	CASSQDRRPTYEQYF	TGCGCCAGCAGCCAAGATCGGAGACCTACCTACGAGCAGTACTTC
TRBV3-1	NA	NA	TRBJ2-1	CASSQIGLAQFF	TGTGCCAGCAGCCAAATAGGGCTAGCGCAGTTCTTC
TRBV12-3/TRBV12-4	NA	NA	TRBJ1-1	CASSPQQPLNTEAFF	TGTGCCAGCAGTCCCCAACAGCCTCTGAACACTGAAGCTTTCTTT
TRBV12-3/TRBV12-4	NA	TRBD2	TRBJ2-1	CASSAGTSGRRNEQFF	TGTGCCAGCAGTGCCGGGACTAGCGGGAGGAGGAATGAGCAGTTCTTC
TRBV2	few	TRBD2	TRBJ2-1	CASRPPRSSGRKNEQFF	TGTGCCAGCAGGCCCCCCCGGTCTAGCGGGAGGAAGAATGAGCAGTTCTTC
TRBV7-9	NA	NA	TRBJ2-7	CASSSPGGSGEQYF	TGTGCCAGCAGCTCCCCGGGGGGCAGTGGCGAGCAGTACTTC
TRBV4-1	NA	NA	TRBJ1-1	CASSQARSGELVTEAFF	TGCGCCAGCAGCCAAGCTCGTTCCGGGGAGTTGGTCACTGAAGCTTTCTTT
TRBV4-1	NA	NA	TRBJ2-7	CASSPIPRGDSYEQYF	TGCGCCAGCAGCCCAATTCCAAGGGGCGACTCCTACGAGCAGTACTTC
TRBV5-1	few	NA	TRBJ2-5	CASSPNPGQGGETQYF	TGCGCCAGCAGCCCCAACCCCGGACAGGGAGGGGAGACCCAGTACTTC
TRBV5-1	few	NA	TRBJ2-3	CASGINSDTQYF	TGCGCCAGCGGTATAAATTCAGATACGCAGTATTTT
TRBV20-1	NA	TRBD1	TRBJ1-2	CSAPIQGKNGYTF	TGCAGTGCTCCTATACAGGGGAAGAATGGCTACACCTTC